These T cell receptor beta chains were read from a single sample in a study of shared clonotypes between healthy human individuals. Sequenced by immunoSEQ multiplex PCR; TCRdb stores in-frame clones only, minus some. The sample records about 700,000 clones, 92% being singletons. The sample was naive CD8+ T cells sorted from blood. The receptor set was obtained from a man between 25 and 39 years old in good health. Each CDR3 is given with its conserved first and last residue. The order of the fields is V gene, clone size, CDR3 length, J gene, D gene, CDR3 DNA, CDR3 protein. D genes are given only for firm matches. Only some rows state a clone size, as once, few, many or a class for expanded clones.

v_gene: TRBV7-6; abundance: NA; len: 13; j_gene: TRBJ2-3; d_gene: NA; CDR3nt: TGTGCCAGCAGCTTATCGGAGGCAGATACGCAGTATTTT; CDR3aa: CASSLSEADTQYF
v_gene: TRBV23-1; abundance: NA; len: 15; j_gene: TRBJ2-7; d_gene: NA; CDR3nt: TGCGCCAGCAGTCAAGTCCCAGGGGACTCCTACGAGCAGTACTTC; CDR3aa: CASSQVPGDSYEQYF
v_gene: TRBV2; abundance: few; len: 13; j_gene: TRBJ2-7; d_gene: TRBD2; CDR3nt: TGTGCCAGCAGCGTCCCGGGAGGGTACGAGCAGTACTTC; CDR3aa: CASSVPGGYEQYF
v_gene: TRBV7-2; abundance: NA; len: 18; j_gene: TRBJ2-7; d_gene: TRBD2; CDR3nt: TGTGCCAGCAGCTTAGTTCGGGCTAGCGGGAGGTCAACCTACGAGCAGTACTTC; CDR3aa: CASSLVRASGRSTYEQYF
v_gene: TRBV7-8; abundance: NA; len: 14; j_gene: TRBJ1-1; d_gene: TRBD1; CDR3nt: TGTGCCAGCAGCTTAGTGACAGGGGGCGCGGTGGCTTTCTTT; CDR3aa: CASSLVTGGAVAFF
v_gene: TRBV5-1; abundance: NA; len: 12; j_gene: TRBJ2-7; d_gene: NA; CDR3nt: TGCGCCAGCAGCTACGGACCGAACGAGCAGTACTTC; CDR3aa: CASSYGPNEQYF
v_gene: TRBV30; abundance: NA; len: 13; j_gene: TRBJ1-1; d_gene: NA; CDR3nt: TGTGCCTGGAGTCCGGGCATGAACACTGAAGCTTTCTTT; CDR3aa: CAWSPGMNTEAFF
v_gene: TRBV9; abundance: NA; len: 17; j_gene: TRBJ1-1; d_gene: TRBD1; CDR3nt: TGTGCCAGCAGCGTGAGTGACAGGGTTCATTTTTACACTGAAGCTTTCTTT; CDR3aa: CASSVSDRVHFYTEAFF
v_gene: TRBV11-2; abundance: NA; len: 16; j_gene: TRBJ2-5; d_gene: NA; CDR3nt: TGTGCCAGCAGCCCCCTAAACGGGGCCGGCCAAGAGACCCAGTACTTC; CDR3aa: CASSPLNGAGQETQYF
v_gene: TRBV5-1; abundance: NA; len: 15; j_gene: TRBJ1-1; d_gene: NA; CDR3nt: TGCGCCAGCAGCCGTTCCTTTTCCGAAAAACCTGAAGCTTTCTTT; CDR3aa: CASSRSFSEKPEAFF
v_gene: TRBV4-1; abundance: once; len: 15; j_gene: TRBJ1-5; d_gene: TRBD1; CDR3nt: TGCGCCAGCAGCCCCACGGACAGGGCCGATCAGCCCCAGCATTTT; CDR3aa: CASSPTDRADQPQHF
v_gene: TRBV10-1; abundance: NA; len: 16; j_gene: TRBJ2-2; d_gene: NA; CDR3nt: TGCGCCAGCAGTGAGTCGGGTGGGGAAAACACCGGGGAGCTGTTTTTT; CDR3aa: CASSESGGENTGELFF
v_gene: TRBV27; abundance: NA; len: 15; j_gene: TRBJ1-3; d_gene: NA; CDR3nt: TGTGCCAGCAGCTACTCTAGGGGACCACAGGACACCATATATTTT; CDR3aa: CASSYSRGPQDTIYF
v_gene: TRBV7-6; abundance: NA; len: 16; j_gene: TRBJ2-7; d_gene: NA; CDR3nt: TGTGCCAGCAGCTCACCGGGAGGACAGGGCACCTACGAGCAGTACTTC; CDR3aa: CASSSPGGQGTYEQYF